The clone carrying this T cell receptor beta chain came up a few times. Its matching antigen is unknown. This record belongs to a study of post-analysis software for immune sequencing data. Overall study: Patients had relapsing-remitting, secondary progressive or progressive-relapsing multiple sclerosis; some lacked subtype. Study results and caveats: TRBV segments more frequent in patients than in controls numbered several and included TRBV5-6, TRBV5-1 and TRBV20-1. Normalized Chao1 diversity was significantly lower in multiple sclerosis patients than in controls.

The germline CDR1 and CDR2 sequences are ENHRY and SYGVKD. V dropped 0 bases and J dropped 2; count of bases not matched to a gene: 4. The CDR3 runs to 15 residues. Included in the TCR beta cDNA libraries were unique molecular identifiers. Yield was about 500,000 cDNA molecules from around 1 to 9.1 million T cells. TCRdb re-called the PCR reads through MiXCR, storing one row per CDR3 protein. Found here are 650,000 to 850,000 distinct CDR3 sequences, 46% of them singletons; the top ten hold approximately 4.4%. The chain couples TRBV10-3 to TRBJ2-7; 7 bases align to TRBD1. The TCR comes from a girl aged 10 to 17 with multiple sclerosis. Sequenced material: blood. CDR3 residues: CAISESEDRPYEQYF. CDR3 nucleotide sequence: TGTGCCATCAGTGAGTCGGAGGACAGGCCCTACGAGCAGTACTTC.